One and the same sample provided the 27 T cell receptor beta chains below, sequenced in a study of control samples from healthy donors and cancer patients (TCRdb year 2020). Library preparation employed the immunoSEQ multiplex PCR assay. TCRdb mirrors the immuneACCESS table, restricted to in-frame sequences. Some clones are absent from its copies; in checked studies, under half trace to an unresolved V gene, and the reason for the others is unknown. A total of some 79,000 clones appear in this sample, roughly 93% of them only once. The top ten clonotypes cover over 1% of the sample. Input material: PBMCs. The receptors were sampled from a woman between 40 and 50 years old with lung cancer.

The chain has TRBV7-9 and TRBJ2-5; possible D gene TRBD2, 6 bases. The V and J ends lost 2 bases and 5 bases respectively, with 9 bases between them. CDR1 SEHNR and CDR2 FQNEAQ come from the germline V gene (reference sequence). The CDR3 totals 13 residues. DNA for the CDR3: TGTGCCAGCAGCTTATCAGGAGGGGAGACCCAGTACTTC. Its protein is CASSLSGGETQYF.

The rearrangement joins TRBV30 to TRBJ2-2; the D is unclear. CDR3 size: 11 residues. Germline V gene sequence: CDR1 GTSNPN, CDR2 SVGIG (reference sequence). The V and J ends lost 0 bases and 5 bases respectively, with 1 base between them. This chain's CDR3 is CAWSVTGELFF. The DNA of the CDR3 is TGTGCCTGGAGTGTAACCGGGGAGCTGTTTTTT. The variable domain in full, with the rest retrieved from reference TRBV30 and TRBJ2-2, is SQTIHQWPATLVQPVGSPLSLECTVEGTSNPNLYWYRQAAGRGLQLLFYSVGIGQISSEVPQNLSASRPQDRQFILSSKKLLLSDSGFYLCAWSVTGELFFGEGSRLTVL.

The V call is TRBV7-9, the J call TRBJ1-5; 11 bases agree with TRBD1. The CDR3 is made up of 13 amino acids. CDR1 is SEHNR, CDR2 FQNEAQ, per germline (reference sequence). V lost 8 bases, J lost 7 bases, and 4 bases stayed unmatched. CDR3: CASAGTGGQPQHF. In DNA form, the CDR3 reads TGTGCCAGCGCCGGGACAGGGGGGCAGCCCCAGCATTTT.

The chain joins TRBV30 to TRBJ2-7; the D gene is possibly TRBD1 (5 bases). CDR1 is GTSNPN and CDR2 is SVGIG in the germline V gene (reference sequence). V shed 3 bases and J shed 2 bases, with 11 bases lying between them. There are 13 residues in the CDR3. The CDR3 region has the DNA TGTGCCTGGAGGTCGGAACAGGCCTACGAGCAGTACTTC. As protein: CAWRSEQAYEQYF.

V is TRBV27 and J is TRBJ1-1; 7 positions agree with TRBD1. The CDR3 has 14 residues. V was clipped by 3 bases and J by 1 base; unmatched bases: 2. The germline gives CDR1 MNHEY, CDR2 SMNVEV (reference sequence). The DNA of the CDR3 is TGTGCCAGCAGTTTCCGACAGGGGAACACTGAAGCTTTCTTT. It translates to CASSFRQGNTEAFF.

The chain couples TRBV6-5 to TRBJ1-5; D unclear. The germline CDR1 and CDR2 sequences are MNHEY and SVGAGI. Trimming took 2 bases from V and 1 from J, leaving 9 bases between them. CDR3 length: 15 amino acids. This CDR3 reads CASSYNWGSNQPQHF. The CDR3 DNA sequence: TGTGCCAGCAGTTACAATTGGGGAAGCAATCAGCCCCAGCATTTT.

The V gene is TRBV18, the J gene TRBJ1-1; 9 nucleotides agree with TRBD1. The length of the CDR3 is 15 residues. The V gene end was trimmed by 0 bases and the J gene end by 4 bases; junction bases not matched to a gene: 3. Germline V gene lookup returns CDR1 KGHSH and CDR2 LQKENI. The CDR3 coding sequence is TGTGCCAGCTCACCACCGACAGGGGGTAGCACTGAAGCTTTCTTT. Residues: CASSPPTGGSTEAFF.

This chain connects TRBV7-6 to TRBJ2-3; 13 nucleotides align to TRBD2. The CDR3 length is 17 residues. With V trimmed by 5 bases and J by 3 bases, 8 bases remained unmatched. The germline V gene has CDR1 SGHVS and CDR2 FNYEAQ. Here the CDR3 reads CASSILAGGPGTDTQYF. The CDR3 nucleotides read TGTGCCAGCAGCATACTAGCGGGGGGGCCGGGAACAGATACGCAGTATTTT. The complete variable domain, with remaining parts taken from reference TRBV7-6 and TRBJ2-3, reads GAGVSQSPRYKVTKRGQDVALRCDPISGHVSLYWYRQALGQGPEFLTYFNYEAQQDKSGLPNDRFSAERPEGSISTLTIQRTEQRDSAMYRCASSILAGGPGTDTQYFGPGTRLTVL.

This clone showed up just once. The chain carries TRBV5-1 and TRBJ1-2; D remains unclear. Germline V lookup: CDR1 SGHRS, CDR2 YFSETQ. V was shortened by 4 bases and J by 5 bases, with 15 bases between the two germline ends. The CDR3 spans 14 residues. The CDR3 region is CASSPDGPPYGYTF. In DNA, the CDR3 is TGCGCCAGCAGCCCAGACGGGCCTCCTTATGGCTACACCTTC.

J is TRBJ2-1 and V is TRBV30; D ambiguous. The germline V gene encodes CDR1 GTSNPN and CDR2 SVGIG (reference sequence). Between the trimmed V and J ends, which lost 1 base and 4 bases, there was a span of 14 bases. This CDR3 has 15 amino acids. The CDR3 reads CAWSGGQAPYNEQFF. DNA for the CDR3: TGTGCCTGGAGTGGTGGGCAGGCCCCGTACAATGAGCAGTTCTTC.

The chain uses TRBV4-1 and TRBJ1-5; D is possibly TRBD1 (6 bases). CDR3 size: 19 residues. Germline CDR1 reads MGHRA; CDR2 reads YSYEKL. With 0 bases removed from V and 1 base from J, the gap between germline ends came to 19 bases. The CDR3 bases are TGCGCCAGCAGCCAAGAAGGGCCGGGGGGGGCTATCAGCAATCAGCCCCAGCATTTT. Translation: CASSQEGPGGAISNQPQHF.

V usage is TRBV24-1 and J usage is TRBJ1-6; the match to TRBD1 covers 8 bases. The CDR3 has 15 amino acids. Per the germline V gene, CDR1 is KGHDR and CDR2 is SFDVKD. Germline trimming cut 4 bases from V and 10 bases from J; bases unmatched to any gene: 8. CDR3 sequence reads: CATSEWTGIRSPLHF. In DNA form, the CDR3 reads TGTGCCACCAGTGAGTGGACAGGGATTCGGTCACCCCTCCACTTT.

The chain combines TRBV6-5 with TRBJ1-2; 9 positions agree with TRBD1. Germline-derived CDR1 and CDR2 are MNHEY and SVGAGI. The J segment lost 7 bases and the V segment lost 7 bases, leaving 10 bases of the junction unmatched. The CDR3 loop spans 14 amino acids. CDR3 coding DNA: TGTGCCAGCATTTCGGGGACAGGGCGGGGTGGCTACACCTTC. Translating it yields CASISGTGRGGYTF.

The chain is built from TRBV27 and TRBJ1-1; D remains unclear. The germline V and J ends were trimmed by 2 bases and 1 base, with 2 bases remaining between them. The length of the CDR3 is 12 residues. The germline V gene encodes CDR1 MNHEY and CDR2 SMNVEV (reference sequence). As DNA, the CDR3 is TGTGCCAGCAGTTTAGGGAACACTGAAGCTTTCTTT. Translated, it gives CASSLGNTEAFF.

The J gene is TRBJ1-1, the V gene TRBV30; D uncertain. V lost 2 bases and J lost 7, with 8 bases in between. The CDR3 contains 11 residues. Per the germline V gene, CDR1 is GTSNPN and CDR2 is SVGIG (reference sequence). This CDR3 reads CAWSRRIEAFF. The CDR3 DNA sequence: TGTGCCTGGAGTAGGCGAATTGAAGCTTTCTTT.

The chain couples TRBV19 to TRBJ2-1, with 11 bases fitting TRBD1. The CDR3 is 18 residues long. Germline loops: CDR1 LNHDA, CDR2 SQIVND (reference sequence). Losses at the gene ends were 3 bases for V and 4 bases for J; bases not matched to a gene: 11. CDR3 sequence: CASSIPLGQGALYNEQFF. The CDR3 nucleotides read TGTGCCAGTAGTATTCCCCTCGGACAGGGGGCATTGTACAATGAGCAGTTCTTC.

The chain employs TRBV5-1 and TRBJ2-3; D is possibly TRBD2 (5 bases). This CDR3 contains 15 residues. Deletions cut 3 bases from V and 5 bases from J, with 16 bases between. From germline, CDR1 is SGHRS and CDR2 YFSETQ. The CDR3 region is CASSSGPLAGDTQYF. CDR3 DNA: TGCGCCAGCAGCTCCGGACCCCTCGCGGGAGATACGCAGTATTTT.

J is TRBJ2-3 and V is TRBV7-9; D call uncertain. Germline CDR1 and CDR2: SEHNR and FQNEAQ (reference sequence). This CDR3 comprises 11 residues. V was trimmed by 6 bases and J by 5 bases, leaving 6 bases between them. Here the CDR3 DNA reads TGTGCCAGCAGATTCTTAGATACGCAGTATTTT. Translation: CASRFLDTQYF.

The rearrangement uses TRBV7-2 and TRBJ2-7; D gene ambiguous. Deletions cut 5 bases from V and 3 bases from J, with 11 bases between. The CDR3 length is 13 residues. CDR1 and CDR2 (germline): SGHTA, FQGNSA. The CDR3 bases are TGTGCCAGCAGCCCAACCCCGGGCTACGAGCAGTACTTC. As protein: CASSPTPGYEQYF.

The table lists this clone with a count of one. The rearrangement uses TRBV5-4 and TRBJ1-4, with D possibly being TRBD1 (6 bases). The CDR3 is 13 amino acids. The ends were cut back, 1 base at V and 8 bases at J, with 9 bases in the middle. The germline V gene encodes CDR1 SGHNT and CDR2 YYREEE (reference sequence). The DNA for the CDR3 is TGTGCCAGCAGCTTGTTGGACAGCGAAAAACTGTTTTTT. Its protein product is CASSLLDSEKLFF.

This clone was detected only once. The rearrangement uses TRBV5-6 and TRBJ1-5; D call uncertain. V lost 0 bases and J 5 bases, leaving 15 bases between the germline ends. Per germline, CDR1 SGHDT and CDR2 YYEEEE. This CDR3 has 16 residues. The CDR3 region is CASSLAGWVVDQPQHF. For the CDR3, the DNA is TGTGCCAGCAGCTTGGCGGGTTGGGTAGTTGATCAGCCCCAGCATTTT.

This chain uses TRBV27 with TRBJ1-1; a weak D match, TRBD1 (5 bases). Germline assignment: CDR1 MNHEY and CDR2 SMNVEV (reference sequence). This CDR3 spans 14 amino acids. Trimming took off 7 bases at V and 6 bases at J, with 18 bases between the two ends. The CDR3 DNA reads TGTGCCAGCACCCCAGGGCCCTCCGGGGCTGAAGCTTTCTTT. It is translated as CASTPGPSGAEAFF.

The genes are TRBV5-5 and TRBJ1-1; D uncertain. This CDR3 comprises 15 residues. Trimming took off 0 bases at V and 5 bases at J, with 14 bases between the two ends. Per germline, CDR1 SGHKS and CDR2 YYEKEE (reference sequence). The DNA for the CDR3 is TGTGCCAGCAGCTTGGATATCAGAGGGCTTACTGAAGCTTTCTTT. It codes for CASSLDIRGLTEAFF. The full variable domain, its missing parts supplied by reference TRBV5-5 and TRBJ1-1, is DAGVTQSPTHLIKTRGQQVTLRCSPISGHKSVSWYQQVLGQGPQFIFQYYEKEERGRGNFPDRFSARQFPNYSSELNVNALLLGDSALYLCASSLDIRGLTEAFFGQGTRLTVV.

The V call is TRBV10-3, the J call TRBJ2-1, with unresolved D. The CDR3 is 17 amino acids. The ends were cut back, 2 bases at V and 2 bases at J, with 16 bases in the middle. Germline CDR1 reads ENHRY; CDR2 reads SYGVKD. The CDR3 DNA sequence: TGTGCCATCAGTGAGGGAAGTTCGCGGTTGACCTACAATGAGCAGTTCTTC. It specifies CAISEGSSRLTYNEQFF.

This clone was counted a single time. The chain uses TRBV4-2 and TRBJ2-3; D is tentatively TRBD1 or TRBD2 (5 bases each). The germline V and J ends were trimmed by 4 bases and 6 bases, with 14 bases remaining between them. Germline V gene lookup returns CDR1 LGHNA and CDR2 YNFKEQ. The CDR3 has 14 residues. CDR3 bases: TGTGCCAGCAGCCCCGGGGCAGCGTGGGATACGCAGTATTTT. This translates into CASSPGAAWDTQYF.

There are a few counts of this clone. CDR3 coding DNA: TGTGCCAGCAGTGAACGGACAGGAGGCTATCAGCCCCAGCATTTT. Translation: CASSERTGGYQPQHF. The chain couples TRBV2 to TRBJ1-5; 7 nucleotides align to TRBD1. After removal of 2 bases from V and 5 bases from J, the junction contained 6 bases not matched to a gene. This CDR3 has 15 residues. Germline loops: CDR1 SNHLY, CDR2 FYNNEI.

This clone was recorded only once. The CDR3 nucleotides read TGTGCCAGCAACGGGGTCACAGATACGCAGTATTTT. Its protein is CASNGVTDTQYF. The chain joins TRBV27 to TRBJ2-3, with D maybe TRBD2 (5 bases). The CDR3 is made up of 12 amino acids. CDR1 and CDR2 (germline): MNHEY, SMNVEV (reference sequence). Trimming took 7 bases from V and 2 from J, leaving 7 bases between them.